This T cell receptor (beta chain) was documented in a study of blood T cell repertoires in COVID-19. Study as a whole: T cells, B-cell-depleted T cells, or PBMCs supplied cDNA or gDNA.

Produced via immunoSEQ multiplex PCR; TCRdb's table is partial and in-frame only. The sample lists approximately 190,000 clones, around four fifths occurring once. V dropped 6 bases and J dropped 8 bases, with 14 bases sitting between them. Looked up from germline, CDR1 is SGHNT and CDR2 is YENEEA. This CDR3 spans 13 amino acids. This chain links TRBV11-3 with TRBJ2-1, with D possibly TRBD1 on 6 matching bases. The sample was peripheral blood. This clonotype was sampled from a human donor in a cohort sampled during active COVID-19. CDR3 loop: CASSQGKGYEQFF. In DNA form, the CDR3 reads TGTGCCAGCAGTCAGGGGAAAGGATATGAGCAGTTCTTC. Full variable domain (missing parts from reference TRBV11-3 and TRBJ2-1): EAGVVQSPRYKIIEKKQPVAFWCNPISGHNTLYWYLQNLGQGPELLIRYENEEAVDDSQLPKDRFSAERLKGVDSTLKIQPAELGDSAVYLCASSQGKGYEQFFGPGTRLTVL.